This is a list of T cell receptor beta chains from one sample in a study of cytomegalovirus exposure and HLA in healthy donors. The assay was immunoSEQ multiplex PCR, and TCRdb's table has in-frame clones only and misses some. The table has around 64,000 clones, over 75% seen once. Sequencing input: PBMCs. These receptors were collected from a woman aged 25 to 45 in good health and CMV-seropositive. The CDR3 runs from the conserved cysteine through the conserved F or W. A D gene is named only where the DNA matches it firmly. The size entry is marked missing in some rows and otherwise reads once, few, many or a size class.

d_gene: TRBD1; abundance: once; j_gene: TRBJ2-5; v_gene: TRBV5-8; CDR3nt: TGTGCCAGCAGCTACGGGACAGGGGTGGAGACCCAGTACTTC; CDR3aa: CASSYGTGVETQYF
d_gene: -; abundance: -; j_gene: TRBJ1-2; v_gene: TRBV5-4; CDR3nt: TGTGCCAGCAGGTCTGACAGGCAAAACCATTATGGCTACACCTTC; CDR3aa: CASRSDRQNHYGYTF
d_gene: TRBD2; abundance: -; j_gene: TRBJ2-3; v_gene: TRBV18; CDR3nt: TGTGCCAGCTCACCAGTGGGGACTACAGCTAACACAGATACGCAGTATTTT; CDR3aa: CASSPVGTTANTDTQYF
d_gene: -; abundance: few; j_gene: TRBJ1-4; v_gene: TRBV6-4; CDR3nt: TGTGCCAGCAGTGACTCGTGTGGGGCAGGTTCCCCCCCAACTAATGAAAAACTGTTTTTT; CDR3aa: CASSDSCGAGSPPTNEKLFF
d_gene: TRBD2; abundance: -; j_gene: TRBJ2-3; v_gene: TRBV27; CDR3nt: TGTGCCAGCAGTGGGGGGACTAGCGGGAGGGCCAAAGATACGCAGTATTTT; CDR3aa: CASSGGTSGRAKDTQYF
d_gene: TRBD2; abundance: -; j_gene: TRBJ2-1; v_gene: TRBV5-5; CDR3nt: TGTGCCAGCAGTATAGCGGGAGGCTCCTACAATGAGCAGTTCTTC; CDR3aa: CASSIAGGSYNEQFF
d_gene: TRBD2; abundance: -; j_gene: TRBJ2-3; v_gene: TRBV9; CDR3nt: TGTGCCAGCAGCGCCCGCGGGGGGGTTAGCACAGATACGCAGTATTTT; CDR3aa: CASSARGGVSTDTQYF
d_gene: -; abundance: -; j_gene: TRBJ1-2; v_gene: TRBV19; CDR3nt: TGTGCCAGTAGTATAGGGCCCGTTGATTCCTATGGCTACACCTTC; CDR3aa: CASSIGPVDSYGYTF
d_gene: -; abundance: -; j_gene: TRBJ2-1; v_gene: TRBV7-9; CDR3nt: TGTGCCAGCAGCTCTACCCCGGGGGTCAGGTCCTACAATGAGCAGTTCTTC; CDR3aa: CASSSTPGVRSYNEQFF
d_gene: TRBD1; abundance: -; j_gene: TRBJ1-1; v_gene: TRBV28; CDR3nt: TGTGCCAGCAGTAGGGACAGGGAGTTTGGTGAAGCTTTCTTT; CDR3aa: CASSRDREFGEAFF
d_gene: -; abundance: once; j_gene: TRBJ2-6; v_gene: TRBV6-1; CDR3nt: TGTGCCAGCAGTGAACTGAGCTCTGGGGCCAACGTCCTGACTTTC; CDR3aa: CASSELSSGANVLTF
d_gene: TRBD2; abundance: once; j_gene: TRBJ2-5; v_gene: TRBV4-1; CDR3nt: TGCGCCAGCAGCCAAGATGGAGGCGGGAGGGCCGGAGAGACCCAGTACTTC; CDR3aa: CASSQDGGGRAGETQYF
d_gene: TRBD1; abundance: -; j_gene: TRBJ1-1; v_gene: TRBV2; CDR3nt: TGTGCCAGCAGGGGGGACAGGATGAACACTGAAGCTTTCTTT; CDR3aa: CASRGDRMNTEAFF
d_gene: TRBD1; abundance: -; j_gene: TRBJ2-6; v_gene: TRBV19; CDR3nt: TGTGCCAGTAGTAGGACAGGGGGGATTGGGGCCAACGTCCTGACTTTC; CDR3aa: CASSRTGGIGANVLTF
d_gene: -; abundance: -; j_gene: TRBJ1-1; v_gene: TRBV19; CDR3nt: TGTGCCAGTAGTATTAGGAGGGCTGGGTACACTGAAGCTTTCTTT; CDR3aa: CASSIRRAGYTEAFF
d_gene: -; abundance: -; j_gene: TRBJ2-7; v_gene: TRBV7-6; CDR3nt: TGTGCCAGCAGCTTAGGATCGCGAGGTTCCTCCTACGAGCAGTACTTC; CDR3aa: CASSLGSRGSSYEQYF
d_gene: TRBD2; abundance: -; j_gene: TRBJ2-3; v_gene: TRBV19; CDR3nt: TGTGCCAGTAGACGACACGGGCTAGCGGTCACAGATACGCAGTATTTT; CDR3aa: CASRRHGLAVTDTQYF
d_gene: -; abundance: -; j_gene: TRBJ2-7; v_gene: TRBV2; CDR3nt: TGTGCCAGCACGTTGCAGAGCGACGAGCAGTACTTC; CDR3aa: CASTLQSDEQYF
d_gene: TRBD1; abundance: -; j_gene: TRBJ1-2; v_gene: TRBV28; CDR3nt: TGTGCCAGCAGTTTAGCCAGGGGGAATGGCTACACCTTC; CDR3aa: CASSLARGNGYTF
d_gene: -; abundance: -; j_gene: TRBJ1-5; v_gene: TRBV28; CDR3nt: TGTGCCAGCAGTTTATTCGGGGGGCCAGGCCAGCCCCAGCATTTT; CDR3aa: CASSLFGGPGQPQHF
d_gene: TRBD2; abundance: -; j_gene: TRBJ2-3; v_gene: TRBV5-5; CDR3nt: TGTGCCAGCAGCTGGCCGGGACTAGCGAACACAGATACGCAGTATTTT; CDR3aa: CASSWPGLANTDTQYF
d_gene: TRBD1; abundance: -; j_gene: TRBJ1-1; v_gene: TRBV6-5; CDR3nt: TGTGCCAGCAGCATTACAGGGGTCAGGAACACTGAAGCTTTCTTT; CDR3aa: CASSITGVRNTEAFF
d_gene: TRBD2; abundance: -; j_gene: TRBJ2-5; v_gene: TRBV5-1; CDR3nt: TGCGCCAGCAGCTTGGGAGCCTCTCTAGCGGGAGGTTCGGAGACCCAGTACTTC; CDR3aa: CASSLGASLAGGSETQYF
d_gene: TRBD1; abundance: -; j_gene: TRBJ2-3; v_gene: TRBV6-1; CDR3nt: TGTGCCAGCAGTGAAGCGCTGGGTCAGGGGGCATCAGATACGCAGTATTTT; CDR3aa: CASSEALGQGASDTQYF
d_gene: -; abundance: -; j_gene: TRBJ2-2; v_gene: TRBV6-5; CDR3nt: TGTGCCAGCAGTTACGAGTTGAGCGGAGAGCTGTTTTTT; CDR3aa: CASSYELSGELFF
d_gene: -; abundance: -; j_gene: TRBJ2-1; v_gene: TRBV7-2; CDR3nt: TGTGCCAGCAGCTTAGTTTCCGGGACTCTAATCTCCTACAATGAGCAGTTCTTC; CDR3aa: CASSLVSGTLISYNEQFF
d_gene: TRBD1; abundance: -; j_gene: TRBJ1-2; v_gene: TRBV6-5; CDR3nt: TGTGCCAGCAGTTCACAGGGGGCGCGGGACTATGGCTACACCTTC; CDR3aa: CASSSQGARDYGYTF
d_gene: -; abundance: few; j_gene: TRBJ2-5; v_gene: TRBV18; CDR3nt: TGTGCCAGCTCACCAAGAGGAACAGAGACCCAGTACTTC; CDR3aa: CASSPRGTETQYF
d_gene: -; abundance: -; j_gene: TRBJ2-1; v_gene: TRBV6-1; CDR3nt: TGTGCCAGCAGCGGCCTAAAGGAGGGCCGGGAGCAGTTCTTC; CDR3aa: CASSGLKEGREQFF
d_gene: TRBD2; abundance: once; j_gene: TRBJ2-1; v_gene: TRBV7-9; CDR3nt: TGTGCCGGTAGACTAGCGGGAGGGCCAGGTAATGAGCAGTTCTTC; CDR3aa: CAGRLAGGPGNEQFF
d_gene: TRBD2; abundance: -; j_gene: TRBJ2-1; v_gene: TRBV5-6; CDR3nt: TGTGCCAGCAGCTTGAGGAGCGGGAGGTTCAATGAGCAGTTCTTC; CDR3aa: CASSLRSGRFNEQFF
d_gene: -; abundance: -; j_gene: TRBJ2-3; v_gene: TRBV2; CDR3nt: TGTGCCAGCAGTGCAACGAGGGATACGCAGTATTTT; CDR3aa: CASSATRDTQYF
d_gene: TRBD2; abundance: -; j_gene: TRBJ2-5; v_gene: TRBV5-1; CDR3nt: TGCGCCAGCAGACCCGGACTAGCGGGAGTTGAGACCCAGTACTTC; CDR3aa: CASRPGLAGVETQYF
d_gene: TRBD2; abundance: -; j_gene: TRBJ2-3; v_gene: TRBV11-3; CDR3nt: TGTGCCAGCAGCCCGGGGGGGAGCACAGATACGCAGTATTTT; CDR3aa: CASSPGGSTDTQYF
d_gene: -; abundance: -; j_gene: TRBJ2-2; v_gene: TRBV6-5; CDR3nt: TGTGCCAGCAGTTACTCGGGACTCCCAGGGGAGCTGTTTTTT; CDR3aa: CASSYSGLPGELFF
d_gene: -; abundance: -; j_gene: TRBJ2-5; v_gene: TRBV5-1; CDR3nt: TGCGCCAGCAGCTTGCCCATAATGACGGGAACTGAGACCCAGTACTTC; CDR3aa: CASSLPIMTGTETQYF
d_gene: TRBD1; abundance: -; j_gene: TRBJ2-7; v_gene: TRBV2; CDR3nt: TGTGCCAGCAGTGTCAGGACAGGGTCATACGAGCAGTACTTC; CDR3aa: CASSVRTGSYEQYF
d_gene: TRBD2; abundance: -; j_gene: TRBJ2-1; v_gene: TRBV6-1; CDR3nt: TGTGCCAGCGGAAGGACTAGCGAATACAATGAGCAGTTCTTC; CDR3aa: CASGRTSEYNEQFF
d_gene: -; abundance: -; j_gene: TRBJ2-1; v_gene: TRBV11-3; CDR3nt: TGTGCCAGCAGCTTAGGCATGTCCAACTCCGATGAGCAGTTCTTC; CDR3aa: CASSLGMSNSDEQFF
d_gene: -; abundance: -; j_gene: TRBJ1-1; v_gene: TRBV7-9; CDR3nt: TGTGCCAGCAGCCCCTTAACCCAGAAGAACACTGAAGCTTTCTTT; CDR3aa: CASSPLTQKNTEAFF
d_gene: -; abundance: -; j_gene: TRBJ2-3; v_gene: TRBV2; CDR3nt: TGTGCCAGCTTATATTCAGTGGATACGCAGTATTTT; CDR3aa: CASLYSVDTQYF
d_gene: TRBD2; abundance: -; j_gene: TRBJ2-1; v_gene: TRBV28; CDR3nt: TGTGCCAGCAGTTTGAGCGGGATTAGCTACAATGAGCAGTTCTTC; CDR3aa: CASSLSGISYNEQFF
d_gene: -; abundance: -; j_gene: TRBJ1-2; v_gene: TRBV2; CDR3nt: TGTGCCAGCAGCTCCGGGTCAGCGGGTGGCTACACCTTC; CDR3aa: CASSSGSAGGYTF
d_gene: TRBD2; abundance: -; j_gene: TRBJ2-7; v_gene: TRBV7-9; CDR3nt: TGTGCCAGCAGCCCGGGACTAGCGGTCTACGAGCAGTACTTC; CDR3aa: CASSPGLAVYEQYF
d_gene: -; abundance: -; j_gene: TRBJ1-2; v_gene: TRBV28; CDR3nt: TGTGCCAGCAGTTTGAATACAGTTCCCACCTCCGTCTATGGCTACACCTTC; CDR3aa: CASSLNTVPTSVYGYTF
d_gene: TRBD2; abundance: -; j_gene: TRBJ2-1; v_gene: TRBV5-1; CDR3nt: TGCGCCAGCAGCTTAACTAGCGGGAGTCTCTACAATGAGCAGTTCTTC; CDR3aa: CASSLTSGSLYNEQFF
d_gene: TRBD2; abundance: -; j_gene: TRBJ2-7; v_gene: TRBV18; CDR3nt: TGTGCCAGCTCAACAGCGGGAGGGAACTACGAGCAGTACTTC; CDR3aa: CASSTAGGNYEQYF
d_gene: TRBD2; abundance: -; j_gene: TRBJ2-1; v_gene: TRBV27; CDR3nt: TGTGCCAGCAGTTTACTAGCGGGAGAGAACAATGAGCAGTTCTTC; CDR3aa: CASSLLAGENNEQFF
d_gene: -; abundance: -; j_gene: TRBJ2-7; v_gene: TRBV28; CDR3nt: TGTGCCACCGGGGGAAGTACTGCTCGCTCCTACGAGCAGTACTTC; CDR3aa: CATGGSTARSYEQYF
d_gene: TRBD1; abundance: -; j_gene: TRBJ2-3; v_gene: TRBV5-4; CDR3nt: TGTGCCAGCAGCGGGTGGCAGGGGGCTGGAGATACGCAGTATTTT; CDR3aa: CASSGWQGAGDTQYF
d_gene: TRBD2; abundance: -; j_gene: TRBJ2-5; v_gene: TRBV5-1; CDR3nt: TGCGCCAGCAGCTTGGATTTTGGGGGACTAGCGGGCCAGGAGACCCAGTACTTC; CDR3aa: CASSLDFGGLAGQETQYF
d_gene: TRBD2; abundance: -; j_gene: TRBJ2-1; v_gene: TRBV15; CDR3nt: TGTGCCACCAGCACGGGCCAAGGACTAGCGGATTTGGGTGAGCAGTTCTTC; CDR3aa: CATSTGQGLADLGEQFF
d_gene: TRBD1; abundance: -; j_gene: TRBJ2-5; v_gene: TRBV9; CDR3nt: TGTGCCAGCAGCGAAGATGACAGGGGAGGTCGGGAGACCCAGTACTTC; CDR3aa: CASSEDDRGGRETQYF
d_gene: -; abundance: -; j_gene: TRBJ2-5; v_gene: TRBV7-3; CDR3nt: TGTGCCAGCAGCTCGTCGGGAGAGCGAGGGGAGACCCAGTACTTC; CDR3aa: CASSSSGERGETQYF
d_gene: -; abundance: -; j_gene: TRBJ2-7; v_gene: TRBV10-1; CDR3nt: TGCGCCAGCAGTGAGGGCCAGTCCAACTCCTACGAGCAGTACTTC; CDR3aa: CASSEGQSNSYEQYF
d_gene: TRBD1; abundance: -; j_gene: TRBJ1-2; v_gene: TRBV2; CDR3nt: TGTGCCAGCACAGTATCAGGGGGCCTGGGCTACACCTTC; CDR3aa: CASTVSGGLGYTF
d_gene: -; abundance: -; j_gene: TRBJ1-5; v_gene: TRBV5-1; CDR3nt: TGCGCCAGCAGCTTGGTTCCAGATGTGGGCAATCAGCCCCAGCATTTT; CDR3aa: CASSLVPDVGNQPQHF
d_gene: TRBD1; abundance: -; j_gene: TRBJ2-7; v_gene: TRBV11-2; CDR3nt: TGTGCCAGCAGCCACGGGACAGACTACGAGCAGTACTTC; CDR3aa: CASSHGTDYEQYF
d_gene: -; abundance: -; j_gene: TRBJ2-6; v_gene: TRBV19; CDR3nt: TGTGCCAGTAGTATGGGGGCACGGGCAGGGTCCTCTGGGGCCAACGTCCTGACTTTC; CDR3aa: CASSMGARAGSSGANVLTF